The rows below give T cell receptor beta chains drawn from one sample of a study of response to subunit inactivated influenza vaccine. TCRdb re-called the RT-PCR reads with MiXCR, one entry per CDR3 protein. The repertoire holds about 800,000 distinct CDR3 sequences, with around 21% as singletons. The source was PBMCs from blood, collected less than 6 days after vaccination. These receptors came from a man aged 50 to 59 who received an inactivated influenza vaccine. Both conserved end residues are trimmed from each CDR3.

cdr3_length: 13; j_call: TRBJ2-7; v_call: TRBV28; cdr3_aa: ASSLSGGLGDGQY
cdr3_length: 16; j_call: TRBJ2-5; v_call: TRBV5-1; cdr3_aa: ASSLWGSQRLGEETQY
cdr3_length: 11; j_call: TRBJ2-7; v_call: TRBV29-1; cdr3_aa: SVEVAGPNQQY
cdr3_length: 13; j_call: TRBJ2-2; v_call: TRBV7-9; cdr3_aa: ASSLAGTVTGELF
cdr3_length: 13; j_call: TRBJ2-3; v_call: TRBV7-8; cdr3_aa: ASSSRTSAPDTQY
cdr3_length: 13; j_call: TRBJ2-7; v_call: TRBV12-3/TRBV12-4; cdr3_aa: ASSRRLAGYYEQY
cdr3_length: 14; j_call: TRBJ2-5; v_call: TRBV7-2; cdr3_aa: ASSLAHRGRWETQY
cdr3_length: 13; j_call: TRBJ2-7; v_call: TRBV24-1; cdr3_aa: ATSGSSGGDYEQY
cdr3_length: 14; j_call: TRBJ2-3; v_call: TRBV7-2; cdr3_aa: ASSPTSGSGSDTQY
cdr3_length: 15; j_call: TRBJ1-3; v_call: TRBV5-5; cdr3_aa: ASSPSDPRRSGNTIY
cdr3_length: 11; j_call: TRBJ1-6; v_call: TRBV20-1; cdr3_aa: SARGDRLSPLH
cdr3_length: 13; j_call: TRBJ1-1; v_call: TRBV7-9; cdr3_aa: ASSPEGTANTEAF
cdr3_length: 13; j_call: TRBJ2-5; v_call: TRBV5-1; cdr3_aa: ASSRDRTHQETQY
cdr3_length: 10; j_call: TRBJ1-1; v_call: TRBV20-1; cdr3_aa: SASEVGTEAF
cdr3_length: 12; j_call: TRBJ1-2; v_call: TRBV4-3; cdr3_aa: ASSQDVGNYGYT
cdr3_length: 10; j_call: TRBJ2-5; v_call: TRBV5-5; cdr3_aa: ASSLEQGPQY
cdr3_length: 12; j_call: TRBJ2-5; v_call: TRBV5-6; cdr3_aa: ASRPNTGSETQY
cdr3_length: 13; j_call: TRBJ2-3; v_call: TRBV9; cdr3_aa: ASSVGTFPADTQY
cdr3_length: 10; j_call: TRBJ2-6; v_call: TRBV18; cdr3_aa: ASSPPLPVLT
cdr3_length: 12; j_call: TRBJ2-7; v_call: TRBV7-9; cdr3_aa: ASSSLRGAYEQY
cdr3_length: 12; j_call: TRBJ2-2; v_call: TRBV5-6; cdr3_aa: ASSFQPNTGELF
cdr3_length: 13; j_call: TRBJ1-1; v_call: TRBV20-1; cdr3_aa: SARVSSGRGTEAF
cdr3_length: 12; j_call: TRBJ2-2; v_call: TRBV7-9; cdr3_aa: ASSQPGWTGELF
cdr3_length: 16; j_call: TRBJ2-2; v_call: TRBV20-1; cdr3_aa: SARSSGRTIRNTGELF
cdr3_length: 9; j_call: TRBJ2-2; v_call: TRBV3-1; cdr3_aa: ASSQTGELF
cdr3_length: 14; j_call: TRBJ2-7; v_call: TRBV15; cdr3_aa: ATSRGIDRNTYEQY
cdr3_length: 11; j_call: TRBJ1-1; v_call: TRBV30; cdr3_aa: AWSPIVREKAF
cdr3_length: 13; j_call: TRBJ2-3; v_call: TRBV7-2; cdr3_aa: ASSERGAGADTQY
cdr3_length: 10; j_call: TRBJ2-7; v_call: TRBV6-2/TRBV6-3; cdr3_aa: ASRTYIYEQY
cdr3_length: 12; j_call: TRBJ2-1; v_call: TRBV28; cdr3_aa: ASSALAGVNEQF
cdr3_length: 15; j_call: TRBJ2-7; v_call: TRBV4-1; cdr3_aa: ASSQHLLAGGLREQY
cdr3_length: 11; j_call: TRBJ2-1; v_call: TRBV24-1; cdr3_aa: ATSRQGFSEQF
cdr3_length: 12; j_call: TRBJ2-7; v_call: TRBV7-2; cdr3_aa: ASSLACDTYEQY
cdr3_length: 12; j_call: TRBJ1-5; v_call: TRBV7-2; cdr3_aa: ASSSRGSNQPQH
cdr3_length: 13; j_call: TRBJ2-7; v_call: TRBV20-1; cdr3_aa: SARDSSDLPYEQY
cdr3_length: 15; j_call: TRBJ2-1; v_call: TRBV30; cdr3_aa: AWETSGTPRSYNEQF
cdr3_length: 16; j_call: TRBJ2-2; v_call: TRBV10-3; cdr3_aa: AISESLGTGGLTGELF
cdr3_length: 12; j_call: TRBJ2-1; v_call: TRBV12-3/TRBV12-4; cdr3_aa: ASSLTSGRGEQF
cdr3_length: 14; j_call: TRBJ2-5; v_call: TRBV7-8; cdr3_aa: ASSPFPQGYQETQY
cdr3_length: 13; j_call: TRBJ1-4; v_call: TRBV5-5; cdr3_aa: ASSWTGTTNEKLF
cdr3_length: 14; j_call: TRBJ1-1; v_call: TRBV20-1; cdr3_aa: SAFSDRGRWGTEAF
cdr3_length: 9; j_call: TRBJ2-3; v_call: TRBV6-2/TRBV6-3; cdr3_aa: ASSYKGLQY
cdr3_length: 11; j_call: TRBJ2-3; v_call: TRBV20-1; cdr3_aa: SASRDTTDTQY
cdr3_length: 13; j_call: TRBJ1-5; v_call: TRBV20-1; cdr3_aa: SARRQGPGNQPQH
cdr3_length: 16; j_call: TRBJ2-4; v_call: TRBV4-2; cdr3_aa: ASSQRSVSGQAKNIQY
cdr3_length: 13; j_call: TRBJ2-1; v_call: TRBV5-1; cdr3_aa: ASSTQGGGWNEQF
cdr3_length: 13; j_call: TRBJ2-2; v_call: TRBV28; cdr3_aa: ASRPPPSYTGELF
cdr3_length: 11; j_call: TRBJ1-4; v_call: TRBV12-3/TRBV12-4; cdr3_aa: ASRTGTPGKLF
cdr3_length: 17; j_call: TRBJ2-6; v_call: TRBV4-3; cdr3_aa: ASSLYDSTLSSGANVLT
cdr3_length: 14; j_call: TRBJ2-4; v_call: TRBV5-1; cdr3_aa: ASSLASGGTKNIQY
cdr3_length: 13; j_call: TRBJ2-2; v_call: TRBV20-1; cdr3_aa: SASRQGQNTGELF
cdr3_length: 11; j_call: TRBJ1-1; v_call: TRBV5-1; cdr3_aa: ASRTGSNTEAF
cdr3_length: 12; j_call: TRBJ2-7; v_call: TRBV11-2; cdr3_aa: ASSPGDRAYEQY